One and the same sample provided the 15 T cell receptor beta chains below, sequenced in a study of identical twins. TCRdb called the 5' RACE reads again in MiXCR, with one record for every CDR3 protein. The profile covers around 450,000 distinct CDR3 sequences, with around 14% appearing a single time and about 0.54% taken by the ten largest. These data are also associated with another study on yellow fever vaccine responses in identical twins.

Input material: CD4+ T cells sorted from blood. These receptors came from a woman in her late teens or twenties in good health.

The gene calls are TRBV29-1 and TRBJ1-1; possibly TRBD1 for D (5 bases). The CDR3 contains 10 residues. Between the trimmed V and J ends, which lost 7 bases and 6 bases, there was a span of 9 bases. Germline assignment: CDR1 SQVTM and CDR2 ANQGSEA. The CDR3 here is CSALGAEAFF. CDR3 nucleotides: TGCAGCGCCTTAGGGGCTGAAGCTTTCTTT.

V gene TRBV6-5 combines with J gene TRBJ2-5, with D maybe TRBD1 (6 bases). The CDR3 has 14 residues. The germline V gene has CDR1 MNHEY and CDR2 SVGAGI. Trimming cost V 2 bases and J 5 bases, with 12 bases left between them. The CDR3 loop is CASSYEGDRETQYF. CDR3 bases: TGTGCCAGCAGTTACGAGGGGGATCGCGAGACCCAGTACTTC.

The chain couples TRBV11-3 to TRBJ2-1; TRBD1 is a possible D gene (5 bases). This CDR3 region has 14 residues. Between the trimmed V and J ends, which lost 5 bases and 7 bases, there was a span of 15 bases. CDR1 and CDR2 from the germline V gene are SGHNT and YENEEA. The chain's CDR3 is CASSPRQKSNEQFF. CDR3 bases: TGTGCCAGCAGCCCGCGACAGAAGTCGAATGAGCAGTTCTTC.

This clonotype occurred a few times. The chain recombines TRBV20-1 with TRBJ2-1; 10 nucleotides align to TRBD2. The V and J ends lost 1 base and 8 bases, in that order; junction bases with no gene match: 8. This CDR3 has 15 residues. The germline CDR1 and CDR2 sequences are DFQATT and SNEGSKA (reference sequence). CDR3 in amino acids: CSARVPAGGYDEQFF. The DNA of the CDR3 is TGCAGTGCTAGAGTCCCAGCGGGAGGGTACGATGAGCAGTTCTTC.

The chain is built from TRBV7-2 and TRBJ2-5, with D perhaps assigned TRBD1 or TRBD2 (5 bases each). In germline, CDR1 is SGHTA, CDR2 FQGNSA. The CDR3 totals 14 residues. V shed 2 bases and J shed 1 base, with 8 bases lying between them. DNA of the CDR3: TGTGCCAGCAGCTTAAACGGGGCCCAAGAGACCCAGTACTTC. Encoded protein: CASSLNGAQETQYF.

This clonotype has more than one count but fewer than ten. The chain links TRBV7-9 to TRBJ2-7, with TRBD1 matching 9 bases. V was clipped by 5 bases and J by 6 bases; unmatched bases: 11. CDR1 SEHNR and CDR2 FQNEAQ come from the germline V gene (reference sequence). This CDR3 comprises 15 residues. CDR3 loop: CASSVTGGASPEQYF. As DNA, the CDR3 is TGTGCCAGCAGCGTAACAGGGGGCGCATCCCCCGAGCAGTACTTC.

This clonotype has at least ten counts. This chain connects TRBV7-2 to TRBJ2-3; D may be TRBD2 (6 bases). Germline CDR1 reads SGHTA; CDR2 reads FQGNSA. The CDR3 consists of 14 residues. With 4 bases removed from V and 5 bases from J, the gap between germline ends came to 13 bases. This CDR3 reads CASSSAGRGDTQYF. CDR3 DNA: TGTGCCAGCAGCTCGGCGGGGCGAGGAGATACGCAGTATTTT.

The chain recombines TRBV5-1 with TRBJ2-3, with a possible D match to TRBD1 (5 bases). V lost 0 bases and J 6 bases, leaving 14 bases between the germline ends. This CDR3 comprises 15 residues. Germline assignment: CDR1 SGHRS and CDR2 YFSETQ. The CDR3: CASSLGTPGSDTQYF. The CDR3 DNA follows: TGCGCCAGCAGCTTGGGGACCCCAGGGTCCGATACGCAGTATTTT.

The chain couples TRBV5-6 to TRBJ2-3; 7 bases are shared with TRBD1. The CDR3 totals 17 residues. V dropped 4 bases and J dropped 3; count of bases not matched to a gene: 14. Germline CDR1 and CDR2: SGHDT and YYEEEE. This chain's CDR3 is CASSPGGRGQETDTQYF. The DNA for the CDR3 is TGTGCCAGCAGCCCAGGTGGTAGGGGGCAGGAGACAGATACGCAGTATTTT.

The table lists this clonotype with a few counts. V usage is TRBV7-8 and J usage is TRBJ1-1; D is possibly TRBD1 (5 bases). Per the germline V gene, CDR1 is SGHVS and CDR2 is FQNEAQ. V was pared by 4 bases and J by 7 bases, with 13 bases between. The CDR3 is made up of 13 amino acids. The CDR3 DNA is TGTGCCAGCAGCTACGTGCAGGGATATGAAGCTTTCTTT. Its protein is CASSYVQGYEAFF.

The chain joins TRBV5-1 to TRBJ2-1, with D possibly called TRBD1 or TRBD2 (5 bases each). Deletions cut 0 bases from V and 4 bases from J, with 11 bases between. CDR1 SGHRS and CDR2 YFSETQ come from the germline V gene. The CDR3 is 15 amino acids. The CDR3 is CASSLVSGRYNEQFF. CDR3 DNA: TGCGCCAGCAGCTTGGTTTCGGGGCGGTACAATGAGCAGTTCTTC.

This clonotype has a handful of counts. The chain combines TRBV28 with TRBJ2-4; D perhaps matches TRBD2 (5 bases). V dropped 10 bases and J dropped 6 bases, with 13 bases sitting between them. The CDR3 contains 12 residues. Germline assignment: CDR1 MDHEN and CDR2 SYDVKM. This chain's CDR3 is CATTPRGNIQYF. The CDR3, as DNA: TGTGCCACTACGCCTCGGGGAAACATTCAGTACTTC.

This clonotype was counted only a few times. The chain joins TRBV4-1 to TRBJ2-7, with TRBD2 matching 7 bases. CDR3 length equals 15 residues. Trimming took 4 bases from V and 0 from J; bases not matched to a gene: 6. Germline-derived CDR1 and CDR2 are MGHRA and YSYEKL. CDR3 sequence: CASSPWASGSYEQYF. CDR3 nucleotides: TGCGCCAGCAGCCCCTGGGCTAGCGGCTCCTACGAGCAGTACTTC.

In this sample, this clonotype turned up once. The chain recombines TRBV18 with TRBJ2-1; D is perhaps TRBD1 or TRBD2 (5 bases each). V lost 3 bases and J 0 bases, leaving 12 bases between the germline ends. Germline V CDR1 and CDR2: KGHSH, LQKENI. The CDR3 has 16 amino acids. The CDR3 sequence is CASSPPGLTSYNEQFF. In nucleotides, the CDR3 is TGTGCCAGCTCACCCCCGGGGCTAACCTCCTACAATGAGCAGTTCTTC.

This clonotype occurred a few times. The chain employs TRBV12-3 or TRBV12-4 and TRBJ1-2; TRBD1 agrees at 7 bases. V lost 6 bases to trimming and J lost 0 bases; unmatched junction nucleotides: 7. The CDR3 runs 15 residues. The CDR3 loop reads CASSVRGAPNYGYTF. CDR3 in DNA: TGTGCCAGCAGCGTCAGGGGGGCGCCTAACTATGGCTACACCTTC.